Listed here is a single TCR beta chain. Its antigen remains unknown. These data originate in a study of blood T cells in healthy people across ages. Healthy Caucasian individuals from Russia aged about 6 to 95 served as donors. The CDR3 consists of 14 residues. Losses at the gene ends were 4 bases for V and 11 bases for J; bases not matched to a gene: 16. CDR1 and CDR2 from the germline V gene are GTSNPN and SVGIG (reference sequence). The authors ran a second PCR of about 7 to 11 cycles using a sample-barcoded 5' primer and a J-beta primer mix. Template switching added a 12-random-nucleotide identifier to every cDNA molecule. Each CDR3 protein is one row after TCRdb ran MiXCR on the 5' RACE reads. This table holds some 1.4 million distinct CDR3 sequences, roughly 40% found once. General study results and limits: TCR beta diversity, measured per million T cells, fell in a roughly linear way with age. Greater diversity and more naive CD4+ cells were seen in long-lived donors than in aged donors.

The rearrangement joins TRBV30 to TRBJ2-5; 7 nucleotides match TRBD2. The sequenced sample consisted of blood. This TCR derives from a woman between 18 and 29 years old in good health. CDR3 DNA: TGTGCCTGGATAGGCGGGAGTTTTGGCAATGAGCAGTACTTC. This encodes CAWIGGSFGNEQYF.